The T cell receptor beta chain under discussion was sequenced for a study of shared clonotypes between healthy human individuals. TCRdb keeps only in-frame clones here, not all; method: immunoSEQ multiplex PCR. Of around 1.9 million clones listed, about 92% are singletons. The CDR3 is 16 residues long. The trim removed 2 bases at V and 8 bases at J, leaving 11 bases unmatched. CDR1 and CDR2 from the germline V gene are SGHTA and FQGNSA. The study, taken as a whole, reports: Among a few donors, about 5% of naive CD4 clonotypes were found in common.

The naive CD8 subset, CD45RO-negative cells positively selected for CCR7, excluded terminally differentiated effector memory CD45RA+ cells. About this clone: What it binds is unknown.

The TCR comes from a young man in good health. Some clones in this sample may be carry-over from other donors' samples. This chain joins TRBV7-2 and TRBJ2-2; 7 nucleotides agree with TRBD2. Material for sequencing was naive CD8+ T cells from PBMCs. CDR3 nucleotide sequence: TGTGCCAGCAGCTTAAGGACTAGGAGCCCCGGAGGGGAGCTGTTTTTT. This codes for CASSLRTRSPGGELFF.